This passage covers 10 T cell receptor beta chains from one sample sequenced in a study of blood T cell repertoires in COVID-19. Sequencing used immunoSEQ multiplex PCR; TCRdb keeps in-frame clones, though not all of them. Of about 80,000 clones in the sample, 91% are singletons; the top ten hold about 1.9%. Sequenced: peripheral blood. These receptors all stem from a woman aged 45-65 years in a cohort sampled during active COVID-19.

The chain links TRBV5-1 to TRBJ2-5; D possibly corresponds to TRBD2 (6 bases). Deletions cut 2 bases from V and 1 base from J, with 15 bases between. Germline CDR1 and CDR2: SGHRS and YFSETQ. The length of the CDR3 is 16 residues. The DNA of the CDR3 is TGCGCCAGCAGCTTCACTCCCCAGCGGGCCCAAGAGACCCAGTACTTC. Its translation is CASSFTPQRAQETQYF.

J is TRBJ2-2 and V is TRBV3-1 (or the pseudogene TRBV3-2); 9 nucleotides agree with TRBD2. CDR3 length: 17 residues. The germline gives CDR1 LGHDT, CDR2 YNNKEL (reference sequence). V gave up 4 bases and J gave up 5 bases; unmatched junction bases: 11. CDR3 DNA: TGTGCCAGCAGCCCCCTTGCGGGGGGGCCTGGGACCGGGGAGCTGTTTTTT. Protein sequence: CASSPLAGGPGTGELFF.

The chain carries TRBV18 and TRBJ2-7, with D perhaps matching TRBD1 (6 bases). V shed 3 bases and J shed 3 bases, with 12 bases lying between them. Germline CDR1 and CDR2: KGHSH and LQKENI. CDR3 size: 14 residues. The CDR3 bases are TGTGCCAGCTCACCTGAGCAAGGGGGCTACGAGCAGTACTTC. It specifies CASSPEQGGYEQYF.

This chain connects TRBV27 to TRBJ2-1; TRBD2 is a possible D gene (5 bases). Trimming cost V 4 bases and J 4 bases, with 8 bases left between them. This CDR3 spans 13 amino acids. The germline gives CDR1 MNHEY, CDR2 SMNVEV (reference sequence). CDR3 protein: CASSSRGYNEQFF. The CDR3 bases are TGTGCCAGCAGTTCTCGGGGTTACAATGAGCAGTTCTTC.

The chain carries TRBV7-9 and TRBJ1-6, with 11 bases matching TRBD1. The CDR3 is made up of 16 amino acids. The V gene end was trimmed by 4 bases and the J gene end by 7 bases; junction bases not matched to a gene: 6. CDR1 is SEHNR and CDR2 is FQNEAQ in the germline V gene (reference sequence). The CDR3 DNA is TGTGCCAGCAGCTCTCTAAGGACAGGGGGCAATTCACCCCTCCACTTT. This translates into CASSSLRTGGNSPLHF.

The V call is TRBV5-1, the J call TRBJ2-3; D gene uncertain. Germline V lookup: CDR1 SGHRS, CDR2 YFSETQ. CDR3 length: 13 residues. Trimming cost V 0 bases and J 1 base, with 3 bases left between them. The CDR3 bases are TGCGCCAGCAGCTTGGTAGGCACAGATACGCAGTATTTT. It specifies CASSLVGTDTQYF.

The chain joins TRBV12-5 to TRBJ2-7; 7 positions match TRBD2. The CDR3 is made up of 13 amino acids. Germline CDR1 LGHNT, CDR2 FRNRAP. J was trimmed by 4 bases and V by 3 bases; bases with no gene match: 3. The CDR3 spells CASGFSGRYEQYF. The CDR3 coding sequence is TGTGCTAGTGGTTTTTCCGGGAGGTACGAGCAGTACTTC. The whole variable domain, filled in from reference TRBV12-5 and TRBJ2-7, reads DARVTQTPRHKVTEMGQEVTMRCQPILGHNTVFWYRQTMMQGLELLAYFRNRAPLDDSGMPKDRFSAEMPDATLATLKIQPSEPRDSAVYFCASGFSGRYEQYFGPGTRLTVT.

The chain carries TRBV6-5 and TRBJ2-1, with D tentatively TRBD2 (5 bases). Germline assignment: CDR1 MNHEY and CDR2 SVGAGI. The CDR3 totals 15 residues. Trimming cost V 2 bases and J 0 bases, with 8 bases left between them. CDR3 in amino acids: CASSYLRGSYNEQFF. CDR3 bases: TGTGCCAGCAGTTACCTCCGGGGCTCCTACAATGAGCAGTTCTTC.

The chain recombines TRBV2 with TRBJ2-3, with 8 nucleotides matching TRBD2. The CDR3 totals 18 residues. Germline CDR1 and CDR2: SNHLY and FYNNEI. V shed 5 bases and J 0 bases; nucleotides not matched to a gene: 13. CDR3 region: CASSLPAGSSGSTDTQYF. CDR3 nucleotides: TGTGCCAGCAGTCTCCCGGCTGGGTCTAGCGGGAGCACAGATACGCAGTATTTT.

The chain is built from TRBV11-2 and TRBJ2-3; no firm D call. V lost 5 bases to trimming and J lost 0 bases, with 15 bases between them. Per the germline V gene, CDR1 is SGHAT and CDR2 is FQNNGV. The CDR3 totals 16 residues. The CDR3 DNA is TGTGCCAGCAGCCGATTTAGTGACTCTAGCACAGATACGCAGTATTTT. Protein sequence: CASSRFSDSSTDTQYF.